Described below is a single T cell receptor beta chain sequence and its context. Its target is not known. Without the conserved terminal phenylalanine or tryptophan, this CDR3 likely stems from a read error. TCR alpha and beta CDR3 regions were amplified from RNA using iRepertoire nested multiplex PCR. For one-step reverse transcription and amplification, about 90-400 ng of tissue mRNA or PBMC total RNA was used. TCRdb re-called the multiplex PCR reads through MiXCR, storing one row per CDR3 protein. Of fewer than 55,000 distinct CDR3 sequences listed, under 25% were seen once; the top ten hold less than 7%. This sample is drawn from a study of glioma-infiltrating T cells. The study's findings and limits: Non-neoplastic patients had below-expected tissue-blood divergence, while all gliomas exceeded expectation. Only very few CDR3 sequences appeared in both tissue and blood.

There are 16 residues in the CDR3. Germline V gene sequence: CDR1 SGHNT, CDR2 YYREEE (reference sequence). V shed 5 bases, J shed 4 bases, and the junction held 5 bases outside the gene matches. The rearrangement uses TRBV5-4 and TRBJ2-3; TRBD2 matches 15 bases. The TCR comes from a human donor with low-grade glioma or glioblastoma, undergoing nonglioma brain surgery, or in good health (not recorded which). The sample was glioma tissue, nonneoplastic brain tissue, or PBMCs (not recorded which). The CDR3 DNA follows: TGTGCCAGCAGGTGGACTAGCGGGGGGGCCCCAGATACGCAGTATTAT. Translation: CASRWTSGGAPDTQYY.